The text below deals with one T cell receptor (beta chain). Its matching antigen is unknown. This specimen belongs to a study of T cell responses to AZD1222 COVID-19 vaccine. This CDR3 contains 15 residues. The germline V gene has CDR1 MNHEY and CDR2 SMNVEV (reference sequence). V was trimmed by 0 bases and J by 6 bases, leaving 9 bases between them. Findings of the study overall: Among the donors, most were white British and more were female, and clonal diversity was possibly underestimated. CD4 TCRs associated with vaccination spanned spike, dominating at 160-218 and 743-854.

Repertoires were generated with immunoSEQ multiplex PCR, while TCRdb's copy carries only in-frame clones and drops some. The sample lists 150,000 to 200,000 clones, roughly 87% occurring once. The chain has TRBV27 and TRBJ1-6; D is ambiguous. This clonotype was sampled from an adult in good health. The sequencing used peripheral blood, collected on day 0 of AZD1222 vaccination. CDR3 protein: CASSLSNGRNSPLHF. The CDR3 DNA follows: TGTGCCAGCAGTTTATCGAACGGCCGTAATTCACCCCTCCACTTT.